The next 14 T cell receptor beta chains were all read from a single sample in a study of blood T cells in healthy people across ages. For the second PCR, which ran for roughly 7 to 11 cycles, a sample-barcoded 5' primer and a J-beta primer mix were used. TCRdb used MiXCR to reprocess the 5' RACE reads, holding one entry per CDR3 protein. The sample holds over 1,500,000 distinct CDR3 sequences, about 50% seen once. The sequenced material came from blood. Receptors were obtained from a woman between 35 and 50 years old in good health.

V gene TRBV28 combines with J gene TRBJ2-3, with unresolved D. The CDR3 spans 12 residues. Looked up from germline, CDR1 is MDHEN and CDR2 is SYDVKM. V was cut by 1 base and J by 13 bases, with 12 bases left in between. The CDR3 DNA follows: TGTGCCAGCAGTTTATTAGGACGCCTAAAGTATTTT. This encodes CASSLLGRLKYF.

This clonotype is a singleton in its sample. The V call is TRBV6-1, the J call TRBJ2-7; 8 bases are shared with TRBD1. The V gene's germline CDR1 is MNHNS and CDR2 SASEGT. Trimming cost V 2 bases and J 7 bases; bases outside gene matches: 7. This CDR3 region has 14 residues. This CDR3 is CASSERAGGREQYF. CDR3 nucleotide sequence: TGTGCCAGCAGTGAAAGGGCAGGGGGCCGGGAGCAGTACTTC.

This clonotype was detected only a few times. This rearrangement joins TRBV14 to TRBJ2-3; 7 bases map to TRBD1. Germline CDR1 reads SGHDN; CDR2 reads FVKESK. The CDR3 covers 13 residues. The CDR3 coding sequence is TGTGCTTGGCTGGACAGGAGCACAGATACGCAGTATTTT. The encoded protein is CAWLDRSTDTQYF.

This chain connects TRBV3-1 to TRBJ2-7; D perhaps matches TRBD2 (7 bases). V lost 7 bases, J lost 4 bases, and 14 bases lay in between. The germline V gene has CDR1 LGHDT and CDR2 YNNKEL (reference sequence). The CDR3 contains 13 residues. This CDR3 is CASIPEGGYEQYF. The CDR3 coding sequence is TGTGCCAGCATACCGGAGGGGGGGTACGAGCAGTACTTC.

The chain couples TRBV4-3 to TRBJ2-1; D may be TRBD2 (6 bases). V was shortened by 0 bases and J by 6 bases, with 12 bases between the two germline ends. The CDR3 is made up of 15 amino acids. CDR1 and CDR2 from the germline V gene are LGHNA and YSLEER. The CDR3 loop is CASSQERLVGNEQFF. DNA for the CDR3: TGCGCCAGCAGCCAAGAGAGACTAGTAGGCAATGAGCAGTTCTTC.

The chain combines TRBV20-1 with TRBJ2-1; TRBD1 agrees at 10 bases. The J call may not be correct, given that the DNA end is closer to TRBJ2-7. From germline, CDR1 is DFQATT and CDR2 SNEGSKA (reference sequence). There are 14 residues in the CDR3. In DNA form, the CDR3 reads TGCAGTGCGCCGACAGGGGGCGACAACAATGAGCAGTACTTC. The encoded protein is CSAPTGGDNNEQYF.

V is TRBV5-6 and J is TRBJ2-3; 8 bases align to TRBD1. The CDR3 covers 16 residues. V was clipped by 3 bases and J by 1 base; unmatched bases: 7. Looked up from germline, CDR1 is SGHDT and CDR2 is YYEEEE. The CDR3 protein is CASSWGTGGGTDTQYF. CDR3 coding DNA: TGTGCCAGCAGCTGGGGAACAGGGGGTGGCACAGATACGCAGTATTTT.

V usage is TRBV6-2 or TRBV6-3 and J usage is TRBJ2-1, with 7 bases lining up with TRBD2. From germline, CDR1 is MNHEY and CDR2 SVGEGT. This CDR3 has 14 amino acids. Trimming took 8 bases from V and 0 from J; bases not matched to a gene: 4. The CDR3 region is CASPRGVSYNEQFF. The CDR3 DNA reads TGTGCCAGCCCTCGGGGGGTCTCCTACAATGAGCAGTTCTTC.

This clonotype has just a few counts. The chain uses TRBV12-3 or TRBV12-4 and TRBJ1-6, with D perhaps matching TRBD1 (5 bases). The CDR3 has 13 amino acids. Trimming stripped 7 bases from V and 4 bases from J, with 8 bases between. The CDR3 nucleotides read TGTGCCAGCAATGGGGGATATAATTCACCCCTCCACTTT. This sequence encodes CASNGGYNSPLHF.

CDR3 region: CASSERGGRFETQYF. The CDR3 DNA reads as TGTGCCAGCAGCGAGCGGGGGGGCCGGTTCGAGACCCAGTACTTC. This rearrangement joins TRBV7-2 to TRBJ2-5; 10 bases map to TRBD2. After removal of 5 bases from V and 5 bases from J, the junction contained 8 bases not matched to a gene. There are 15 residues in the CDR3. Germline CDR1 reads SGHTA; CDR2 reads FQGNSA. The whole variable domain, remainder taken from reference TRBV7-2 and TRBJ2-5, is GAGVSQSPSNKVTEKGKDVELRCDPISGHTALYWYRQSLGQGLEFLIYFQGNSAPDKSGLPSDRFSAERTGGSVSTLTIQRTQQEDSAVYLCASSERGGRFETQYFGPGTRLLVL.

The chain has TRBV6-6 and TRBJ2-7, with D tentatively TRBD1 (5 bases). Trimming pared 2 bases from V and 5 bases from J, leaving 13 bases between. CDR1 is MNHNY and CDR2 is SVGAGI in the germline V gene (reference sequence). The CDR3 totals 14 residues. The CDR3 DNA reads TGTGCCAGCAGTTACCTCAGGGAACGTAACGAGCAGTACTTC. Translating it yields CASSYLRERNEQYF.

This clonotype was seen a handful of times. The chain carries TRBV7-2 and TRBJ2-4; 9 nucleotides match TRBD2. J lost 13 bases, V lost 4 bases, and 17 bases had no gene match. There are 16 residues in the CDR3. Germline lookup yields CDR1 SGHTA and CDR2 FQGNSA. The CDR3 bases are TGTGCCAGCAGCTCGCGGACTAGCGCCGGATCAGGGGAGCAGTACTTC. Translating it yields CASSSRTSAGSGEQYF.

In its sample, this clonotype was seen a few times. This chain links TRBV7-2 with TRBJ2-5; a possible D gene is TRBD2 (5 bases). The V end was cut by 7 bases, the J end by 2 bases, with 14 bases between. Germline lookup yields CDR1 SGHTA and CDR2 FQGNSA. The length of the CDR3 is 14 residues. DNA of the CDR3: TGTGCCAGCACCCTAATACCGGGGCAAGAGACCCAGTACTTC. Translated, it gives CASTLIPGQETQYF. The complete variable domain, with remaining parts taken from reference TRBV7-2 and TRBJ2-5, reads GAGVSQSPSNKVTEKGKDVELRCDPISGHTALYWYRQSLGQGLEFLIYFQGNSAPDKSGLPSDRFSAERTGGSVSTLTIQRTQQEDSAVYLCASTLIPGQETQYFGPGTRLLVL.

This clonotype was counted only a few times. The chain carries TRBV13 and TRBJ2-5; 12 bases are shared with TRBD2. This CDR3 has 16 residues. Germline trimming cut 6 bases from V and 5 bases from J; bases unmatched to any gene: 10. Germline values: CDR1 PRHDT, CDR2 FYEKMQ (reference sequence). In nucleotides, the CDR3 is TGTGCCAGCAGTAACATCAGGACTAGCGGGGTCGAGACCCAGTACTTC. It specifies CASSNIRTSGVETQYF.